This T cell receptor beta chain was observed in a study of vaccination and CD4 T cells after COVID-19. Study details: Stimuli were overlapping spike peptide pools of SARS-CoV-2 and three common cold coronaviruses (HCoV-NL63, HCoV-OC43, HCoV-229E).

The Oncomine TCR Beta short-read assay sequenced DNA from cultured CD4+ T cells. TCRdb fed the PCR reads into MiXCR, producing one record per CDR3 protein. Of around 21,000 distinct CDR3 sequences in the sample, about 50% are singletons; the top ten hold over 7%. As for treatment: approximately nine-day PBMC culture with coronavirus spike peptide pools or control peptides (ViraFEST assay). Before Alpha, Beta and Delta appeared in the US, convalescents tested positive (March–late 2020). A remark on this clonotype: What it recognizes is unknown.

Overall study findings and caveats: SARS-CoV-2-reactive clonotypes rose nonsignificantly, with the median going from approximately 21 to 40.

CDR3 length: 14 residues. V lost 2 bases and J lost 2, with 10 bases in between. In germline, CDR1 is MNHEY, CDR2 SMNVEV (reference sequence). The chain uses TRBV27 and TRBJ2-7; D unresolved. The clonotype originates from a human donor who had recovered from COVID-19. Sample: CD4+ T cells from blood, cultured in vitro. The CDR3 DNA is TGTGCCAGCAGTTTAAAACAGCCCACCTACGAGCAGTACTTC. Amino acid sequence: CASSLKQPTYEQYF.